Only a few counts were recorded for the clone carrying this T cell receptor (beta chain). Its target is unknown. The same CDR3 arises from other DNA sequences in this sample as well. The CDR3 is 11 residues long. V dropped 3 bases and J dropped 4 bases, with 4 bases sitting between them. Per the germline V gene, CDR1 is DFQATT and CDR2 is SNEGSKA (reference sequence). This record comes from a study of beta chain features in type 1 diabetes. Study results and caveats: When Type 1 diabetes patients were examined, their TCRB CDR3s proved moderately but significantly shorter in all four CD4+ subsets.

All of the isolated RNA was reverse transcribed, so expressed TCRB transcripts were sequenced. The protocol was immunoSEQ multiplex PCR, while the TCRdb copy is restricted to in-frame clones and leaves out a portion. The sample lists 200,000 to 250,000 clones, approximately 11% occurring once. The chain carries TRBV20-1 and TRBJ2-1; no clear D gene. The origin of this receptor is a man aged 18-30 years in good health. Sequences were obtained from central memory CD4+ T cells from blood. CDR3 loop: CSASEYNEQFF. As DNA, the CDR3 is TGCAGTGCTAGTGAATACAATGAGCAGTTCTTC.